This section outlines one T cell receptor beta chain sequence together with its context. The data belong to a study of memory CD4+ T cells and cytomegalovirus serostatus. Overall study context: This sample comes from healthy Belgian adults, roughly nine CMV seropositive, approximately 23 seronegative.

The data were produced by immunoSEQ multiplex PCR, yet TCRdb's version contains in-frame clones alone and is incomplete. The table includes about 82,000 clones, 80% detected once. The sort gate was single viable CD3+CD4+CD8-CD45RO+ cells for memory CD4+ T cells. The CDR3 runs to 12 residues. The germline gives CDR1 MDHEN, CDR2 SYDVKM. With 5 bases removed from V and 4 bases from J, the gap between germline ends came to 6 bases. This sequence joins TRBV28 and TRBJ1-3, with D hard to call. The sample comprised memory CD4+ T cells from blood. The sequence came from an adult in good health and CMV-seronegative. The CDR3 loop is CASSPLGNTIYF. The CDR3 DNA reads TGTGCCAGCAGTCCATTAGGAAACACCATATATTTT.